This T cell receptor beta chain was recovered during a study of response to subunit inactivated influenza vaccine. Study-level results: Authors suggested each seasonal flu vaccination may recruit only limited numbers of new T cells.

This CDR3 is 13 amino acids long. From germline, CDR1 is SGHVS and CDR2 FQNEAQ. The V gene end was trimmed by 2 bases and the J gene end by 7 bases; junction bases not matched to a gene: 1. In its sample, this clonotype was seen a few times. The antigen remains undetermined. One entry per CDR3 protein, called by TCRdb with MiXCR from the RT-PCR reads. The data show approximately 200,000 distinct CDR3 sequences, around 15% seen once. V and J are TRBV7-8 and TRBJ2-5, with 10 positions matching TRBD2. The receptor was isolated from a man between 50 and 59 years old who received an inactivated influenza vaccine. The sequencing here drew on CD8+ T cells sorted from PBMCs, taken roughly 5 days after vaccination. CDR3 amino acids: CASSLSSGGTQYF. CDR3 DNA sequence: TGTGCCAGCAGCTTATCTAGCGGGGGGACCCAGTACTTC.